The entry below describes one TCR beta chain. Its binding antigen is unknown. No base quality values were provided; no much bigger clone lies one nucleotide off. What this sample's time point label stands for: peripheral blood 6 weeks after treatment start. The cohort included roughly 30 patients with locally advanced or metastatic urothelial carcinoma who were treated at Memorial Sloan Kettering on a trial protocol. Peripheral blood mononuclear cells were collected pretreatment and during treatment, with between 1 and 8 total time points per patient. The Qiagen DNeasy Blood extraction kit was used to purify genomic DNA from total PBMCs and tumor samples. PBMCs were collected pretreatment and during treatment and were isolated and stored as previously described. The sample is drawn from a study of PD-L1 blockade in urothelial cancer listed by TCRdb under 2017. Notes on the research overall: All patients started therapy in about 2014 and received atezolizumab 1,200 mg intravenously every 3 weeks. Several patients achieved durable clinical benefit and around 19 did not. Pretreatment tumor samples and matched peripheral blood, collected serially before and after atezolizumab treatment, underwent TCR sequencing. Just over 28 patients had pretreatment blood TCR-seq, some 24 had at least one posttreatment blood collection, and some 24 had tumor TCR-seq. About 85% of the roughly 29 patients were identified as males with urothelial cancer of bladder origin, and a prior smoking history was reported by 18 of 29 patients. An ECOG performance status of 0 or 1 was recorded for the patients, and 0 to 3 prior chemotherapy regimens had been received by the patients. Blood samples gave a median of 141,255 T cells and under 85,000 unique TCRs, with a median clonality of around 0.08. Blood samples were analyzed at two time points: 3 weeks after treatment start (second dose) and 6 weeks after treatment start. Progression-free survival longer than 6 months counted as durable clinical benefit, and TCR features were additionally tested against both progression-free and overall survival. The study was an exploratory multi-omic analysis of somatic, immune and clinical correlates of response to PD-L1 blockade with atezolizumab in urothelial cancer. In the same patients who had TCR sequencing, pretreatment tumors also underwent whole exome sequencing and RNA sequencing. Summary of the overall study and its limitations: A pretreatment peripheral blood TCR clonality below the median was linked to improved progression-free and overall survival. Among patients with durable benefit, tumor-associated TCR clones showed greater expansion in peripheral blood 3 weeks after treatment started (n ≈ 23, p = 0.022). Because the sample size was small (n ≈ 31) and many exploratory analyses were performed, the results are intended to be hypothesis-generating.

CDR1 and CDR2 are drawn from the germline V gene (reference sequence): SGHNT, YYREEE. Including the terminal cysteine and phenylalanine, the CDR3 comprises 16 residues. The kept DNA is CDR3 alone, 48 bases in frame from the first base. V trim: 4 bases; J trim: 2 bases; unmatched bases: 9. Synthetic TCR analog templates were spiked into each PCR to estimate absolute template abundance from read counts. Using the immunoSEQ assay, TCRbeta CDR3 regions were amplified from genomic DNA with bias-controlled V and J gene primers. Rearranged TCRbeta segments were sequenced at approximately 20X coverage. In the original analysis: Clustering was used to correct sequencing errors, and CDR3s were annotated against IMGT to assign V, D and J genes. Downstream analyses used only productive TCRbeta rearrangements, leaving out any out-of-frame or stop-codon sequences. To compute clonality, Shannon entropy was normalized by the log of the number of unique productive sequences and then subtracted from one. Fisher's exact test with Benjamini-Hochberg correction, using a cutoff of adjusted p below 0.01, was how clones that differed between time points or between blood and tumor were identified. TCRdb took over this immuneACCESS table, retaining in-frame rearrangements with V and J assigned. Such tables are incomplete; in checked studies, under half of the missing clones stem from an unresolved V gene, and the remainder is unexplained. D and trimming come from the DNA, and the V and J calls and clone size come from that table. In all, the sample holds 40,000 to 50,000 clones, and 82% of those were seen once. The top ten clones comprise around 13% of the sample.

This specimen consisted of PBMCs, obtained around atezolizumab (anti-PD-L1) treatment. Here the chain combines TRBV5-4 and TRBJ2-3; TRBD1 agrees with 8 junctional bases. This TCR was recovered from a man aged 60 to 75 with urothelial cancer. The CDR3 is CASSNPTGALTDTQYF. The nucleotide sequence is given as TGTGCCAGCAGCAACCCGACAGGGGCCCTCACAGATACGCAGTATTTT.